Below are 28 T cell receptor beta chains sequenced from a single sample in a study of blood T cell repertoires in COVID-19. Using immunoSEQ multiplex PCR, the repertoire was profiled, and TCRdb retains in-frame clones only, with some absent. Of about 280,000 clones detected, around 89% appear once; the ten largest clones hold approximately 2%. The sequenced material came from PBMCs or T cells enriched from blood (not recorded which). These receptors came from a woman aged 60-75 years in a cohort exposed to, infected with or recovered from COVID-19 (not recorded which).

As to this clone: Different DNA sequences within this sample yield the same CDR3. The chain employs TRBV5-1 and TRBJ2-3; 8 nucleotides line up with TRBD1. The CDR3 totals 15 residues. V shed 0 bases and J 6 bases; nucleotides not matched to a gene: 6. Germline V gives CDR1 SGHRS, CDR2 YFSETQ. This CDR3 reads CASSLDRGSTDTQYF. DNA of the CDR3: TGCGCCAGCAGCTTGGACAGGGGGTCCACTGATACGCAGTATTTT. Full variable domain (remainder filled in from reference TRBV5-1 and TRBJ2-3): KAGVTQTPRYLIKTRGQQVTLSCSPISGHRSVSWYQQTPGQGLQFLFEYFSETQRNKGNFPGRFSGRQFSNSRSEMNVSTLELGDSALYLCASSLDRGSTDTQYFGPGTRLTVL.

The rearrangement links TRBV7-2 to TRBJ2-3; tentatively, D is TRBD2 (5 bases). This CDR3 contains 14 residues. Trimming shortened V by 4 bases and J by 1 base, and 9 bases separated the two germline ends. The germline gives CDR1 SGHTA, CDR2 FQGNSA. CDR3 protein: CASSSGGGTDTQYF. CDR3 nucleotides: TGTGCCAGCAGCTCTGGAGGTGGCACAGATACGCAGTATTTT. Filled out from reference TRBV7-2 and TRBJ2-3, the complete variable domain reads GAGVSQSPSNKVTEKGKDVELRCDPISGHTALYWYRQSLGQGLEFLIYFQGNSAPDKSGLPSDRFSAERTGGSVSTLTIQRTQQEDSAVYLCASSSGGGTDTQYFGPGTRLTVL.

This clone appeared a single time. The J gene is TRBJ2-7, the V gene TRBV7-8, with 7 bases aligning to TRBD1. Germline assignment: CDR1 SGHVS and CDR2 FQNEAQ. This CDR3 comprises 15 residues. Germline trimming cut 5 bases from V and 7 bases from J; bases unmatched to any gene: 14. The CDR3 region has the DNA TGTGCCAGCAGCCCTAATGACAGGGCCGGTGAGGAGCAGTACTTC. Its protein product is CASSPNDRAGEEQYF.

V usage is TRBV10-3 and J usage is TRBJ2-2; tentatively, D is TRBD2 (7 bases). Trimming stripped 3 bases from V and 6 bases from J, with 11 bases between. This CDR3 has 14 residues. Germline V lookup: CDR1 ENHRY, CDR2 SYGVKD. The CDR3 loop is CAISEQGGAGELFF. The CDR3 nucleotides read TGTGCCATCAGTGAACAGGGAGGGGCCGGGGAGCTGTTTTTT.

Remarks on this clone: Sequence at one end of the junction differs from germline and may be a read error. The gene calls are TRBV28 and TRBJ2-7; 7 nucleotides line up with TRBD2. CDR1 and CDR2 (germline): MDHEN, SYDVKM. The CDR3 is 14 amino acids. DNA for the CDR3: TGTGCCAGCAGTCCCCCTAGCGGATACTACGAGCTCGGCTTC. Translated, it gives CASSPPSGYYELGF.

The gene calls are TRBV21-1 and TRBJ1-2; the listed D gene, TRBD1, was not tested against the DNA. TRBV21-1 is reported as a pseudogene. The CDR3 sequence is 14 residues long. This chain's CDR3 is CASSKGQGTDGYTF. The CDR3 bases are TGTGCCAGCAGCAAAGGACAGGGAACGGATGGCTACACCTTC.

The chain has TRBV6-1 and TRBJ2-7; TRBD1 agrees at 8 bases. After removal of 2 bases from V and 5 bases from J, the junction contained 8 bases not matched to a gene. The CDR3 has 15 amino acids. Germline CDR1 is MNHNS and CDR2 is SASEGT. The CDR3 DNA follows: TGTGCCAGCAGTGAAAACCAGGGGGCGGCAGACGAGCAGTACTTC. Its protein is CASSENQGAADEQYF.

The chain recombines TRBV6-2 or TRBV6-3 with TRBJ2-2, with 11 bases identical to TRBD2. CDR3 length: 16 amino acids. Germline loops: CDR1 MNHEY, CDR2 SVGEGT. V dropped 6 bases and J dropped 1; count of bases not matched to a gene: 4. CDR3 DNA sequence: TGTGCCAGCAGCCCCGGACTAGCGGGGAACACCGGGGAGCTGTTTTTT. Protein sequence: CASSPGLAGNTGELFF.

In this sample, this clone turned up a few times. The V gene is TRBV28, the J gene TRBJ1-4; 9 bases are shared with TRBD1. From germline, CDR1 is MDHEN and CDR2 SYDVKM. The V segment lost 4 bases and the J segment 7 bases; nucleotides outside the gene matches: 10. This CDR3 comprises 16 residues. The CDR3 bases are TGTGCCAGCAGTTCCCGGACAGGGGCCCGTGGTGAAAAACTGTTTTTT. Protein product: CASSSRTGARGEKLFF.

V gene TRBV15 combines with J gene TRBJ1-1, with D maybe TRBD1 (5 bases). With 5 bases removed from V and 5 bases from J, the gap between germline ends came to 21 bases. The CDR3 is 16 amino acids. The V gene's germline CDR1 is LNHNV and CDR2 YYDKDF (reference sequence). The CDR3 sequence: CATSPGTGALRTEAFF. CDR3 DNA sequence: TGTGCCACCAGCCCAGGCACAGGCGCTTTGAGGACTGAAGCTTTCTTT.

A single count supports this clone. V usage is TRBV28 and J usage is TRBJ1-4; perhaps TRBD1 as D (6 bases). Germline V gene data show CDR1 as MDHEN and CDR2 as SYDVKM. The CDR3 covers 15 residues. V was shortened by 6 bases and J by 7 bases, with 18 bases between the two germline ends. The CDR3 region is CASSFGGAGVEKLFF. CDR3 sequence (DNA): TGTGCCAGCAGCTTTGGTGGGGCAGGGGTTGAAAAACTGTTTTTT.

The chain employs TRBV10-3 and TRBJ2-7; 7 nucleotides match TRBD2. The CDR3 has 16 amino acids. The germline V gene has CDR1 ENHRY and CDR2 SYGVKD. J gave up 1 base and V 6 bases, and 12 bases lay outside the gene matches. In DNA, the CDR3 is TGTGCCATCAGCAGCGAAGATGGGGGGGGTTCCTACGAGCAGTACTTC. Encoded protein: CAISSEDGGGSYEQYF.

The CDR3 spells CASSYESGNGYTF. The CDR3 nucleotides read TGTGCCAGCAGTTACGAGTCAGGGAATGGCTACACCTTC. This rearrangement joins TRBV6-6 to TRBJ1-2; possibly TRBD1 for D (5 bases). V was pared by 2 bases and J by 6 bases, with 10 bases between. Per the germline V gene, CDR1 is MNHNY and CDR2 is SVGAGI (reference sequence). The CDR3 has 13 amino acids.

CDR3 DNA: TGTGCCAGCAGCCCGGGGGTGGGCAATTCACCCCTCCACTTT. It translates to CASSPGVGNSPLHF. This chain connects TRBV7-3 to TRBJ1-6; possible D gene TRBD1, 5 bases. Trimming pared 5 bases from V and 7 bases from J, leaving 12 bases between. CDR3 size: 14 residues. CDR1 and CDR2 (germline): SGHTA, FQGTGA.

The rearrangement joins TRBV7-8 to TRBJ2-3, with 9 bases lining up with TRBD2. CDR1 is SGHVS and CDR2 is FQNEAQ in the germline V gene. There are 16 residues in the CDR3. After removal of 2 bases from V and 0 bases from J, the junction contained 3 bases not matched to a gene. Written as DNA, the CDR3 is TGTGCCAGCAGCTTATGGGCGGGAGGGAGCACAGATACGCAGTATTTT. Residues: CASSLWAGGSTDTQYF.

The chain combines TRBV21-1 with TRBJ2-7; the table gives TRBD2 as D, unverified against the DNA. TRBV21-1 is deemed a pseudogene. This CDR3 comprises 16 residues. The CDR3 DNA follows: TGTGCCAGCAGCAAAGATGGGGGAGGGGACCTTGACGAGCAGTACTTC. The encoded protein is CASSKDGGGDLDEQYF.

The gene calls are TRBV28 and TRBJ2-7, with no clear D. Germline V CDR1 and CDR2: MDHEN, SYDVKM. The CDR3 loop spans 14 amino acids. Trimming left V 5 bases short and J 0 bases short, with 11 bases between. DNA of the CDR3: TGTGCCAGCAGTCCCTCGCGATCCTCCTACGAGCAGTACTTC. It encodes CASSPSRSSYEQYF.

The genes are TRBV7-9 and TRBJ2-7; the match to TRBD1 covers 9 bases. With V trimmed by 4 bases and J by 6 bases, 7 bases remained unmatched. The CDR3 is 14 amino acids. Germline V gene lookup returns CDR1 SEHNR and CDR2 FQNEAQ (reference sequence). CDR3 region: CASSSNRGRGEQYF. DNA of the CDR3: TGTGCCAGCAGCTCAAACAGGGGGCGCGGCGAGCAGTACTTC.

The V and J genes are TRBV3-1 (or the pseudogene TRBV3-2) and TRBJ1-1; D may be TRBD1 (5 bases). The V gene's germline CDR1 is LGHDT and CDR2 YNNKEL (reference sequence). The CDR3 runs to 14 residues. Trimming took 3 bases from V and 1 from J, leaving 9 bases between them. CDR3 DNA sequence: TGTGCCAGCAGCCACGGAGACAGGAACACTGAAGCTTTCTTT. Translated, it gives CASSHGDRNTEAFF.

The count of this clone is one. The chain employs TRBV2 and TRBJ2-7, with 13 bases lining up with TRBD2. The V and J ends lost 8 bases and 4 bases, in that order; junction bases with no gene match: 5. Per germline, CDR1 SNHLY and CDR2 FYNNEI. The CDR3 extends over 14 amino acids. The CDR3 region has the DNA TGTGCCAGCCAGGGGACTAGCGGGACGTACGAGCAGTACTTC. It yields the protein CASQGTSGTYEQYF.

The V and J genes are TRBV15 and TRBJ2-3; 14 bases fit TRBD2. The germline gives CDR1 LNHNV, CDR2 YYDKDF (reference sequence). The trim removed 3 bases at V and 4 bases at J, leaving 15 bases unmatched. CDR3 size: 20 residues. The CDR3 DNA reads as TGTGCCACCAGCAGGGGGACTAGCGGGAGCTCCTTAGCATCCCCAGATACGCAGTATTTT. Translation: CATSRGTSGSSLASPDTQYF.

This clone was recorded only once. The chain combines TRBV9 with TRBJ2-2, with unresolved D. CDR1 and CDR2 (germline): SGDLS, YYNGEE. Trimming removed 5 bases from V and 5 bases from J, with 4 bases in between. The CDR3 runs 11 residues. CDR3 coding DNA: TGTGCCAGCAGTTCTACCGGGGAGCTGTTTTTT. Its translation: CASSSTGELFF. The variable domain in full, with the rest retrieved from reference TRBV9 and TRBJ2-2, is DSGVTQTPKHLITATGQRVTLRCSPRSGDLSVYWYQQSLDQGLQFLIQYYNGEERAKGNILERFSAQQFPDLHSELNLSSLELGDSALYFCASSSTGELFFGEGSRLTVL.

The gene calls are TRBV7-8 and TRBJ2-2; D call uncertain. V shed 4 bases and J shed 0 bases, with 6 bases lying between them. Germline-derived CDR1 and CDR2 are SGHVS and FQNEAQ. The CDR3 has 14 residues. CDR3: CASSSVANTGELFF. The CDR3 DNA reads as TGTGCCAGCAGCTCCGTAGCGAACACCGGGGAGCTGTTTTTT.

This chain connects TRBV7-9 to TRBJ2-7; D perhaps matches TRBD2 (6 bases). The germline V and J ends were trimmed by 4 bases and 3 bases, with 16 bases remaining between them. The CDR3 extends over 15 amino acids. Germline values: CDR1 SEHNR, CDR2 FQNEAQ (reference sequence). The CDR3 DNA reads as TGTGCCAGCAGCTCGACTAGTTACGCTTTCTACGAGCAGTACTTC. It encodes CASSSTSYAFYEQYF.

This chain uses TRBV3-1 (or the pseudogene TRBV3-2) with TRBJ2-2, with TRBD1 identical over 8 bases. J gave up 6 bases and V 4 bases, and 4 bases lay outside the gene matches. CDR3 length equals 14 residues. Germline assignment: CDR1 LGHDT and CDR2 YNNKEL (reference sequence). As DNA, the CDR3 is TGTGCCAGCAGCCCTAGACAGGGGTCCGGGGAGCTGTTTTTT. This translates into CASSPRQGSGELFF.

The rearrangement uses TRBV6-2 or TRBV6-3 and TRBJ1-5; TRBD1 might be the D (5 bases). The V and J ends lost 5 bases and 2 bases respectively, with 13 bases between them. CDR1 and CDR2 from the germline V gene are MNHEY and SVGEGT. The CDR3 runs 15 residues. The CDR3 bases are TGTGCCAGCAGTCCCCAGGGCGCGGGCAATCAGCCCCAGCATTTT. Encoded protein: CASSPQGAGNQPQHF.

This clone appeared a single time. This sequence joins TRBV29-1 and TRBJ1-1, with 7 bases aligning to TRBD1. The CDR3 sequence is 12 residues long. Looked up from germline, CDR1 is SQVTM and CDR2 is ANQGSEA. V lost 4 bases and J lost 4; bases outside the gene matches: 3. The CDR3 DNA is TGCAGCGTTGCGACAGGGATCACTGAAGCTTTCTTT. Translating gives CSVATGITEAFF.

This clone was picked up a small number of times. The chain employs TRBV24-1 and TRBJ2-5, with D maybe TRBD2 (7 bases). The length of the CDR3 is 14 residues. Trimming removed 9 bases at V and 5 bases at J, with 18 bases between. CDR1 is KGHDR, CDR2 SFDVKD, per germline. CDR3 in DNA: TGTGCCACCCGAGGGACATCAGCGGGGGAGACCCAGTACTTC. Encoded protein: CATRGTSAGETQYF.